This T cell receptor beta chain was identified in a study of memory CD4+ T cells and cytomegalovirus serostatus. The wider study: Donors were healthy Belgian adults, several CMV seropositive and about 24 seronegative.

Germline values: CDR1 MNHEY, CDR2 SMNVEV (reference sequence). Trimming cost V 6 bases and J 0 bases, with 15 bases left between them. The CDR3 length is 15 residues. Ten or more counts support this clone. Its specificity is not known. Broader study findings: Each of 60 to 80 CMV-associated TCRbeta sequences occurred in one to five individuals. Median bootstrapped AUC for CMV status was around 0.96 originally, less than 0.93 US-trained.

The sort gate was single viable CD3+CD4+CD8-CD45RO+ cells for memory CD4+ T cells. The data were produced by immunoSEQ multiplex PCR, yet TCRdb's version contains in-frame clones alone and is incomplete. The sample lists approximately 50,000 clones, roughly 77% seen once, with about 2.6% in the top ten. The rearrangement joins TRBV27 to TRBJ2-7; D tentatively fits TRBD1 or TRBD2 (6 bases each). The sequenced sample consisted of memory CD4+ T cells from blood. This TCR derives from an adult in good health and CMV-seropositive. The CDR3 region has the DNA TGTGCCAGCAGCCCCAAGGGGGGAGACTCCTACGAGCAGTACTTC. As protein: CASSPKGGDSYEQYF.